The clone carrying this T cell receptor beta chain has more than one count but fewer than ten. Its antigen is not identified. Clones were read by immunoSEQ multiplex PCR, and TCRdb kept only the in-frame ones, dropping some. The data show 55,000 to 80,000 clones, with 75% to 95% seen just once and 5.2% held by the top ten. Individuals having autoimmune disease history or systemic immunosuppression were not enrolled. The source of the sample is a study of OX40 agonist ivuxolimab in advanced cancers. Study results and caveats: At 0.1-3.0 mg/kg, partial responders had clonal expansion among the lowest observed. The mean number of expanded clones was higher in CD8+ T cells than in CD4+.

The V end lost 5 bases, the J end lost 2 bases, and 10 bases lay between the germline ends. The length of the CDR3 is 14 residues. Per germline, CDR1 MDHEN and CDR2 SYDVKM. V and J are TRBV28 and TRBJ1-5; D unclear. This TCR derives from an adult with an advanced solid tumor such as melanoma, head and neck, liver or kidney cancer. The sample was CD4+ or CD8+ T cells sorted from blood, taken in a trial of the OX40 agonist ivuxolimab. CDR3 in amino acids: CASSPPWGNQPQHF. The CDR3 DNA sequence: TGTGCCAGCAGTCCGCCCTGGGGCAATCAGCCCCAGCATTTT.